The rows below give T cell receptor beta chains drawn from one sample of a study of cytomegalovirus exposure and HLA in healthy donors. The table came from immunoSEQ multiplex PCR; TCRdb's copy has only in-frame clones and leaves some out. The sample shows tens of thousands of clones, roughly two thirds of them seen only once. Sequences were obtained from PBMCs. These TCRs come from a man aged 25 to 45 in good health and CMV-seronegative. The CDR3 runs from the conserved cysteine through the conserved F or W. D genes are given only for firm matches. Not every row has a clone size; where given, it reads once, few, many or a size class.

few	.	14	TRBJ1-5	TRBV2	CASSYDSSNQPQHF	TGTGCCAGCAGTTACGACAGCAGCAATCAGCCCCAGCATTTT
.	.	12	TRBJ2-7	TRBV6-6	CASSLTAGEQYF	TGTGCCAGCAGCCTCACTGCTGGTGAGCAGTACTTC
.	TRBD1	15	TRBJ1-3	TRBV7-9	CASSADTGEGNTIYF	TGTGCCAGCAGCGCCGATACAGGGGAGGGAAACACCATATATTTT
.	.	13	TRBJ1-1	TRBV2	CASLGGFNTEAFF	TGTGCCAGCTTGGGGGGTTTTAACACTGAAGCTTTCTTT
.	TRBD1	19	TRBJ2-6	TRBV28	CASSLPPRQGSAGANVLTF	TGTGCCAGCAGTTTGCCCCCCAGACAGGGATCAGCTGGGGCCAACGTCCTGACTTTC
.	TRBD2	18	TRBJ2-1	TRBV14	CASSPASGLAGGENEQFF	TGTGCCAGCAGCCCAGCTTCAGGGCTAGCGGGAGGCGAAAATGAGCAGTTCTTC
.	.	13	TRBJ1-1	TRBV29-1	CSVAETGGTEAFF	TGCAGCGTTGCTGAGACAGGTGGCACTGAAGCTTTCTTT
.	.	16	TRBJ1-2	TRBV4-3	CASSRLSGEIGYGYTF	TGCGCCAGCAGCCGGCTCTCAGGGGAAATCGGCTATGGCTACACCTTC
.	.	15	TRBJ2-2	TRBV25-1	CASSPRTVNTGELFF	TGTGCCAGCAGTCCAAGGACTGTGAACACCGGGGAGCTGTTTTTT
.	.	13	TRBJ1-1	TRBV15	CATKRHGGTEAFF	TGTGCCACCAAGCGACACGGGGGCACTGAAGCTTTCTTT
.	TRBD1	14	TRBJ2-1	TRBV7-2	CASSLGGHRDRGIF	TGTGCCAGCAGCTTAGGAGGTCACCGGGACAGGGGGATCTTC
few	.	12	TRBJ2-5	TRBV6-6	CASCGAGETQYF	TGTGCCAGTTGCGGGGCGGGGGAGACCCAGTACTTC
.	.	15	TRBJ1-5	TRBV29-1	CSTISGLYSNQPQHF	TGCAGCACGATCTCGGGACTTTATAGCAATCAGCCCCAGCATTTT
.	TRBD1	15	TRBJ2-7	TRBV4-1	CASSQPGQGHYEQYF	TGCGCCAGCAGCCAACCGGGACAGGGGCACTACGAGCAGTACTTC
.	.	13	TRBJ1-2	TRBV6-6	CASSPDINYGYTF	TGTGCCAGCAGCCCGGACATAAACTATGGCTACACCTTC
once	TRBD1	15	TRBJ2-3	TRBV4-2	CASSPVDRGTDTQYF	TGTGCCAGCAGCCCAGTGGACAGGGGCACAGATACGCAGTATTTT
.	.	14	TRBJ1-6	TRBV6-5	CASSLTGLGSPLHF	TGTGCCAGCAGCTTAACTGGACTGGGTTCACCCCTCCACTTT
.	.	15	TRBJ1-6	TRBV10-3	CAISEDRMGASPLHF	TGTGCCATCAGTGAAGATCGTATGGGGGCTTCACCCCTCCACTTT
.	.	11	TRBJ1-2	TRBV2	CASSEVIGYTF	TGTGCCAGCAGTGAAGTTATTGGCTACACCTTC
.	TRBD1	16	TRBJ1-6	TRBV5-4	CASSTGGQGADSPLHF	TGTGCCAGCAGCACTGGGGGACAGGGGGCAGATTCACCCCTCCACTTT
.	TRBD1	16	TRBJ2-7	TRBV4-2	CASSQGTGPLSYEQYF	TGTGCCAGCAGCCAGGGGACAGGGCCTTTATCCTACGAGCAGTACTTC
.	TRBD2	13	TRBJ2-7	TRBV6-1	CATRTSGTYEQYF	TGTGCCACCAGGACTAGCGGAACCTACGAGCAGTACTTC
.	.	12	TRBJ2-7	TRBV28	CASEADTYEQYF	TGTGCCAGCGAAGCGGATACCTACGAGCAGTACTTC
few	TRBD2	17	TRBJ2-7	TRBV7-8	CASSLNSGTTNSYEQYF	TGTGCCAGCAGCTTAAACTCCGGGACTACCAACTCATACGAGCAGTACTTC
.	TRBD1	14	TRBJ1-1	TRBV7-2	CASSFDRGNTEAFF	TGTGCCAGCAGCTTCGACAGGGGGAACACTGAAGCTTTCTTT
.	.	13	TRBJ1-6	TRBV28	CASTLYRVLPLHF	TGTGCCAGCACACTCTACAGGGTCTTACCCCTCCACTTT
.	TRBD1	14	TRBJ2-6	TRBV7-9	CAIPTGEGTNVLTF	TGTGCCATCCCCACAGGGGAAGGTACCAACGTCCTGACTTTC
few	TRBD2	13	TRBJ2-1	TRBV27	CASTLGRHNEQFF	TGTGCCAGCACCCTCGGGAGGCACAATGAGCAGTTCTTC
.	.	12	TRBJ1-1	TRBV5-4	CASGDLNTEAFF	TGTGCCAGCGGAGACCTGAACACTGAAGCTTTCTTT
few	.	12	TRBJ1-5	TRBV19	CASNQGTGPQHF	TGTGCCAGTAACCAGGGTACTGGGCCCCAGCATTTT
.	.	16	TRBJ2-5	TRBV15	CATSRERPTVGETQYF	TGTGCCACCAGCAGAGAGAGGCCGACGGTCGGGGAGACCCAGTACTTC
.	.	17	TRBJ2-6	TRBV5-4	CASSKTVLSSGANVLTF	TGTGCCAGCAGCAAGACAGTCCTTAGCTCTGGGGCCAACGTCCTGACTTTC
.	.	14	TRBJ1-5	TRBV7-2	CASSLGRNNQPQHF	TGTGCCAGCAGCCTAGGGAGGAACAATCAGCCCCAGCATTTT
.	.	13	TRBJ1-1	TRBV6-6	CASRDTGNTEAFF	TGTGCCAGCCGTGACACAGGGAACACTGAAGCTTTCTTT
.	.	15	TRBJ1-4	TRBV11-2	CASRPQGGRDEKLFF	TGTGCCAGCAGACCTCAGGGAGGACGTGATGAAAAACTGTTTTTT